Reported below is one T cell receptor beta chain. The antigen it binds to is not known. Qualities for individual bases were not recorded, and no much larger clone is one base off. Collaborating institutions collected whole blood in K2EDTA tubes following their own protocols. For TCRbeta analysis, collaborator samples were shipped as frozen whole blood, as isolated PBMCs, or as DNA extracted from either sample type. V has 1 base trimmed and J has 2 bases trimmed; junction bases matching no gene number 0. The CDR3 holds 14 amino acids from the cysteine to the phenylalanine. The retained sequence is limited to the CDR3, 42 bases, with the frame set at the first base. From the germline V gene (reference sequence), CDR1 is MNHEY and CDR2 is SMNVEV. The data were taken from a study of blood T cell repertoires in COVID-19 (dated by TCRdb to the early 2020s). In the study overall: Collaborator samples came from the United States, Italy and Spain and covered acute and convalescent phases of COVID-19. The samples were drawn from two sources: the first 160 participants of the ongoing ImmuneRACE study, and some 1,300 subjects contributed by 6 global collaborators. Nearly every sample came with metadata listing a de-identified subject ID, COVID-19 status, age in years and sex. A freely available public database, intended as a resource for researchers studying the immune response to SARS-CoV-2, is where the repertoires were released. The prospective study material was composed of cDNA or gDNA derived from T cells, B-cell-depleted T cells, or PBMCs. Where available, HLA class I and class II types were taken from metadata supplied by the sample provider and were not determined by assay-based typing. The dataset comprised deeply sampled blood TCRbeta repertoires from subjects exposed to, actively infected with, or recovered from COVID-19. Points the paper makes about the study in general: How much clinical and demographic metadata was included differed by source and by participant, and the metadata was provided uncurated.

TCRbeta CDR3 regions were amplified from genomic DNA by means of the immunoSEQ Assay, a bias-controlled multiplex PCR. In the original analysis: Nucleated cell counts per sample were estimated from amplification of reference gene primers within the assay. To quantify the absolute abundance of each unique TCRbeta CDR3 rearrangement, sequence reads were collapsed and filtered. Productive Simpson clonality was computed per sample as the square root of Simpson's diversity index over productive rearrangements. This is the immuneACCESS table as TCRdb keeps it, with only in-frame sequences that have V and J called. A part of the clones is gone; compared with another copy, unresolved V genes explain less than half, and the rest is unexplained. D and trimming were read from the DNA, whereas the V and J calls and clone size are those reported in that table. For this sample there are roughly 140,000 clones; 75% to 90% appear just once. Clones ranked in the top ten supply roughly 2% of the sample.

Material: peripheral blood. The clonotype was recovered from a man in his 70s with acute or convalescent COVID-19. The rearranged chain carries TRBV27 and TRBJ2-7, and 9 junction bases match TRBD2. The CDR3 has the sequence CASSLLAGAYEQYF. The nucleotides are TGTGCCAGCAGTTTATTAGCGGGAGCCTACGAGCAGTACTTC.